This is a list of T cell receptor beta chains from one sample in a study of response to subunit inactivated influenza vaccine. From the RT-PCR reads, TCRdb called clonotypes with MiXCR, one entry per CDR3 protein. The table lists 450,000 to 550,000 distinct CDR3 sequences, roughly 27% of them singletons. Material: CD4+ T cells sorted from PBMCs, obtained around 5 days after vaccination. The receptors here all came from a man aged 45-65 years who received an inactivated influenza vaccine. Both conserved end residues are part of each CDR3. A D gene is named only where the DNA matches it firmly. Some rows have no size entry. The others give once, few or many, or a class for an expanded clone.

clone_size	j_call	d_call	v_call	cdr3_nt	cdr3_aa
few	TRBJ2-7	TRBD2	TRBV20-1	TGCAGGGGGGGGTCAGGGCCCTACGAGCAGTACTTC	CRGGSGPYEQYF
.	TRBJ1-6	TRBD1	TRBV5-4	TGTGCCAGCAGCTCAGGGGGTAATTCACCCCTCCACTTT	CASSSGGNSPLHF
.	TRBJ1-1	.	TRBV6-2/TRBV6-3	TGTGCCAGCAGTAAACCGGGGCAAAAAACCACTGAAGCTTTCTTT	CASSKPGQKTTEAFF
many	TRBJ2-1	.	TRBV28	TGTGCCAGCAGTACCGGACTGATCCCCGAGCAGTTCTTC	CASSTGLIPEQFF
.	TRBJ2-1	TRBD1	TRBV7-9	TGTGCCAGCAGTTCGAGACAGGGGGTTTACAATGAGCAGTTCTTC	CASSSRQGVYNEQFF
few	TRBJ2-3	.	TRBV10-3	TGTGCCATCAGCATCCGTTCAGATACGCAGTATTTT	CAISIRSDTQYF
.	TRBJ2-3	.	TRBV7-6	TGTGCCAGCAGTTCAACAGGGACTTGGGACTCCCCGGCAGATACGCAGTATTTT	CASSSTGTWDSPADTQYF
.	TRBJ2-7	TRBD2	TRBV27	TGTGCCAGCAGTCAATCGATTAGCGGGACCTACGAGCAGTACTTC	CASSQSISGTYEQYF
.	TRBJ2-1	.	TRBV7-2	TGTGCCAGCAGCTTAGCCCCTCAGGGCGGGGGCGGGGACAATGAGCAGTTCTTC	CASSLAPQGGGGDNEQFF
.	TRBJ1-1	.	TRBV25-1	TGTGCCAGCAGTGCTTCGACGGTTATGAACACTGAAGCTTTCTTT	CASSASTVMNTEAFF
.	TRBJ2-1	.	TRBV5-5	TGTGTCTCGGAGCAGTGGGAGAGTGAGCAGTTCTTC	CVSEQWESEQFF
.	TRBJ1-6	.	TRBV15	TGTGCCACCAGCAGAGATGTGGGTCGGAATAATTCACCCCTCCACTTT	CATSRDVGRNNSPLHF
.	TRBJ1-1	TRBD1	TRBV7-2	TGTGCCAGCAGCCTCAGGGGGGCGACGTCTGAAGCTTTCTTT	CASSLRGATSEAFF
.	TRBJ2-1	TRBD2	TRBV6-2/TRBV6-3	TGTGCCAGCAGTTACTCGGGACTACTATACAATGAGCAGTTCTTC	CASSYSGLLYNEQFF
.	TRBJ2-7	.	TRBV7-2	TGTGCCAGCAGCTCGATCCAGTACGAGCAGTACTTC	CASSSIQYEQYF
.	TRBJ2-5	.	TRBV20-1	TGCAGTGCTAGAGGGACAGCGTTCCAAGAGACCCAGTACTTC	CSARGTAFQETQYF
.	TRBJ2-7	TRBD2	TRBV6-2/TRBV6-3	TGTGCCAGCAGTCGTCCAGCTAGCGGGATCTCCTACGAGCAGTACTTC	CASSRPASGISYEQYF
few	TRBJ2-3	TRBD1	TRBV10-3	TGTGCCATCAGTGAGTCTCCCCCGACAGGGCCAGATACGCAGTATTTT	CAISESPPTGPDTQYF
few	TRBJ2-2	TRBD2	TRBV20-1	TGCAGTGCTAGAGTGGAGCGGGAGGCCTCCACCGGGGAGCTGTTTTTT	CSARVEREASTGELFF
few	TRBJ2-7	.	TRBV7-2	TGTGCCAGCAGCTTATCGTTCCCAGTCTCCTACGAGCAGTACTTC	CASSLSFPVSYEQYF
.	TRBJ1-6	.	TRBV6-1	TGTGCCAGCAGTGAAGAGGCGACAGCGGGCCGTTCACCCCTCCACTTT	CASSEEATAGRSPLHF
few	TRBJ1-2	.	TRBV20-1	TGCAGTGCCCCTACCGGGGTGAACTATGGCTACACCTTC	CSAPTGVNYGYTF
.	TRBJ2-7	.	TRBV20-1	TGCAGTGCTAGAGATAGAGGTGGAAGCCCCTACGAGCAGTACTTC	CSARDRGGSPYEQYF
few	TRBJ2-2	TRBD1	TRBV20-1	TGCAGTGCCCCTAGGGCTCAGACAGGGGCTACCGGGGAGCTGTTTTTT	CSAPRAQTGATGELFF
once	TRBJ2-2	TRBD2	TRBV12-3/TRBV12-4	TGTGCCAGCAGTTTTTTAGCGGGAGGGCCGTCCGGGGAGCTGTTTTTT	CASSFLAGGPSGELFF
few	TRBJ2-1	.	TRBV18	TGTGCCAGCTCTCGAGCCGGGACACAGAATGAGCAGTTCTTC	CASSRAGTQNEQFF
.	TRBJ1-1	.	TRBV10-3	TGTGCCATCAGTGGGAGGACAGCCTCTGATCTTGAAGCTTTCTTT	CAISGRTASDLEAFF
few	TRBJ1-2	.	TRBV4-2	TGTGCCAGCAGCCAAGAGAAAACGTATTATGGCTACACCTTC	CASSQEKTYYGYTF
.	TRBJ2-7	.	TRBV3-1	TGTGCCAGCAGCGACCCAGGCTACGAGCAGTACTTC	CASSDPGYEQYF
many	TRBJ2-7	.	TRBV5-1	TGCGCCAGTTTGGGGCGGACACCCTCCTACGAGCAGTACTTC	CASLGRTPSYEQYF
few	TRBJ2-7	TRBD2	TRBV20-1	TGCAGTGCCGGCAGCGGGAGGGGCGAGCAGTACTTC	CSAGSGRGEQYF
.	TRBJ1-1	.	TRBV2	TGTGCCAGCAGGGACATGAACACTGAAGCTTTCTTT	CASRDMNTEAFF
.	TRBJ1-5	TRBD1	TRBV24-1	TGTGCCACCAGTGACCCTGGACAGGGGGGCAATCAGCCCCAGCATTTT	CATSDPGQGGNQPQHF
.	TRBJ2-3	TRBD1	TRBV20-1	TGCAGTGCCGGTTACTCGGACAGGATGTTGGATACGCAGTATTTT	CSAGYSDRMLDTQYF
few	TRBJ1-5	TRBD1	TRBV20-1	TGCAGTGCCGCGGGACAGGGGATTAATCAGCCCCAGCATTTT	CSAAGQGINQPQHF
.	TRBJ2-6	.	TRBV11-2	TGTGCCAGCAGCTACCGCAGGGGAGAATCTGGGGCCAACGTCCTGACTTTC	CASSYRRGESGANVLTF
.	TRBJ2-7	.	TRBV12-3/TRBV12-4	TGTGCCAGCAGTCCCTCGATCGGCGAGCAGTACTTC	CASSPSIGEQYF
.	TRBJ2-5	.	TRBV27	TGTGCCAGCAGTCCCCTCACGGGGGAAGAGACCCAGTACTTC	CASSPLTGEETQYF
few	TRBJ2-1	.	TRBV7-9	TGTGCCAGCAGCCGAGAGAATGAGCAGTTCTTC	CASSRENEQFF
.	TRBJ1-1	.	TRBV7-9	TGTGCCAGCAGCCCCCTGACAGTGAACACTGAAGCTTTCTTT	CASSPLTVNTEAFF
.	TRBJ2-2	.	TRBV7-8	TGTGCCAGCAGCTTAGGACTCCGGGACTCCAGGACCGGGGAGCTGTTTTTT	CASSLGLRDSRTGELFF
few	TRBJ1-5	TRBD1	TRBV7-9	TGTGCCAGCAGCTTAAGTGGACAGGGGGCGAAAATGCTGCATTTT	CASSLSGQGAKMLHF
few	TRBJ2-6	TRBD2	TRBV4-2	TGTGCCAGCAGCCGACAAAAACCGGGACTAGCGGGAGGTTATCGGGCCAACGTCCTGACTTTC	CASSRQKPGLAGGYRANVLTF
.	TRBJ2-7	TRBD1	TRBV10-2	TGCGCCAGCAGTGAGAAGAAACGCGGGACAGGGTCCTACGAGCAGTACTTC	CASSEKKRGTGSYEQYF
few	TRBJ2-1	TRBD2	TRBV29-1	TGCAGCGTCCGGACTAGCGGGAAATTACATGAGCAGTTCTTC	CSVRTSGKLHEQFF
.	TRBJ1-5	.	TRBV2	TGTGCCAGCAGGATAAGGAATCAGCCCCAGCATTTT	CASRIRNQPQHF
.	TRBJ2-5	.	TRBV12-3/TRBV12-4	TGTGCCAGCAGTTTATCAGGCCAAGCCCCCCGGACCCAGTACTTC	CASSLSGQAPRTQYF
.	TRBJ2-3	.	TRBV20-1	TGCAGTGCTACCATCCGACTTATAAGCACAGATACGCAGTATTTT	CSATIRLISTDTQYF
.	TRBJ2-3	.	TRBV29-1	TGCAGCGTTTGTCCAACCGGTGCAGATACGCAGTATTTT	CSVCPTGADTQYF
.	TRBJ1-3	.	TRBV12-3/TRBV12-4	TGTGCCAGCAGGAAAACAGGCTCTGGAAACACCATATATTTT	CASRKTGSGNTIYF
.	TRBJ2-7	.	TRBV4-3	TGCGCCAGCAGCCAAGACCTGATCGCGAGCGAGCAGTACTTC	CASSQDLIASEQYF